One sample yielded the 26 T cell receptor beta chains listed below, sequenced in a study of shared clonotypes between healthy human individuals. The data were produced by immunoSEQ multiplex PCR, yet TCRdb's version contains in-frame clones alone and is incomplete. The table shows about 1.1 million clones, with roughly 80% occurring only once. The sample consisted of memory CD4+ T cells from PBMCs. Subset given: CD45RA-negative fraction. Every receptor here comes from a young man in good health. Some clones in this sample may be carry-over from other donors' samples.

This clone was counted ten times or more. V gene TRBV2 combines with J gene TRBJ1-5; D call uncertain. V gave up 8 bases and J gave up 0 bases, with 8 bases separating them. This CDR3 spans 13 amino acids. Per germline, CDR1 SNHLY and CDR2 FYNNEI. Here the CDR3 reads CASHGDSNQPQHF. In nucleotides, the CDR3 is TGTGCCAGCCACGGGGATAGCAATCAGCCCCAGCATTTT.

The chain joins TRBV29-1 to TRBJ1-2; 9 bases are a match to TRBD1. The V gene end was trimmed by 7 bases and the J gene end by 1 base; junction bases not matched to a gene: 4. The CDR3 totals 13 residues. Per the germline V gene, CDR1 is SQVTM and CDR2 is ANQGSEA. CDR3 nucleotides: TGCAGCGCCCGGACAGGGGATAACTATGGCTACACCTTC. This gives the protein CSARTGDNYGYTF.

The genes are TRBV28 and TRBJ1-5, with D perhaps matching TRBD1 (5 bases). The CDR3 consists of 13 residues. V dropped 6 bases and J dropped 4 bases, with 10 bases sitting between them. Germline V CDR1 and CDR2: MDHEN, SYDVKM. CDR3 residues: CASRGRENQPQHF. The CDR3 DNA follows: TGTGCCAGCAGGGGGCGTGAGAATCAGCCCCAGCATTTT. Full variable domain (remainder filled in from reference TRBV28 and TRBJ1-5): DVKVTQSSRYLVKRTGEKVFLECVQDMDHENMFWYRQDPGLGLRLIYFSYDVKMKEKGDIPEGYSVSREKKERFSLILESASTNQTSMYLCASRGRENQPQHFGDGTRLSIL.

The table lists this clone with a count of one. The chain employs TRBV21-1 and TRBJ1-3; the table assigns TRBD1, which was not confirmed against the DNA. TRBV21-1 is annotated as a pseudogene. This CDR3 region has 15 residues. CDR3: CASSPNRTSGNTIYF. CDR3 in DNA: TGTGCCAGCAGTCCTAACAGGACCTCTGGAAACACCATATATTTT.

The chain combines TRBV9 with TRBJ1-1; possibly TRBD1 for D (5 bases). V was trimmed by 0 bases and J by 8 bases, leaving 11 bases between them. Germline lookup yields CDR1 SGDLS and CDR2 YYNGEE. This CDR3 is built from 13 residues. The CDR3 is CASSVGTPEEAFF. The DNA for the CDR3 is TGTGCCAGCAGCGTAGGGACACCTGAGGAAGCTTTCTTT.

CDR3 DNA sequence: TGTGCCAGCAGCTTATTCCCCTCCGTGGGCTACGAGCAGTACTTC. Translating it yields CASSLFPSVGYEQYF. The V gene is TRBV7-2, the J gene TRBJ2-7, with unresolved D. The CDR3 covers 15 residues. Trimming removed 2 bases from V and 3 bases from J, with 14 bases in between. Looked up from germline, CDR1 is SGHTA and CDR2 is FQGNSA.

V gene TRBV5-5 combines with J gene TRBJ2-7, with TRBD1 identical over 8 bases. The V segment lost 0 bases and the J segment 3 bases; nucleotides outside the gene matches: 5. Germline CDR1 and CDR2: SGHKS and YYEKEE (reference sequence). The CDR3 extends over 15 amino acids. The CDR3 DNA is TGTGCCAGCAGCTTGGAGACAGGGGCCTTCTACGAGCAGTACTTC. Translating gives CASSLETGAFYEQYF.

This clone was detected only a few times. CDR3 region: CASSQDPGTLNTEAFF. In DNA, the CDR3 is TGTGCCAGCAGCCAAGATCCCGGGACTCTGAACACTGAAGCTTTCTTT. This chain joins TRBV4-2 and TRBJ1-1; TRBD1 is a possible D gene (5 bases). The V gene's germline CDR1 is LGHNA and CDR2 YNFKEQ. V was shortened by 0 bases and J by 0 bases, with 11 bases between the two germline ends. This CDR3 contains 16 residues.

The chain uses TRBV5-1 and TRBJ2-1; 11 bases are shared with TRBD2. The CDR3 runs to 16 residues. Germline V gene lookup returns CDR1 SGHRS and CDR2 YFSETQ. The ends lost 6 bases at V and 5 bases at J; junction bases unmatched: 10. CDR3 sequence: CASTLAGTSGDNEQFF. The CDR3 bases are TGCGCCAGCACCCTCGCAGGGACTAGCGGAGACAATGAGCAGTTCTTC.

V gene TRBV28 combines with J gene TRBJ1-1; 8 bases are a match to TRBD1. The CDR3 covers 15 residues. V was clipped by 3 bases and J by 3 bases; unmatched bases: 6. The germline CDR1 and CDR2 sequences are MDHEN and SYDVKM. CDR3 coding DNA: TGTGCCAGCAGTTTCAGGGGGCGGGTGCACACTGAAGCTTTCTTT. Amino acids: CASSFRGRVHTEAFF.

This chain joins TRBV28 and TRBJ2-5; D gene uncertain. The germline V and J ends were trimmed by 6 bases and 2 bases, with 10 bases remaining between them. The CDR3 is 13 residues long. CDR1 and CDR2 (germline): MDHEN, SYDVKM. The CDR3 sequence: CASRDAGQETQYF. CDR3 nucleotide sequence: TGTGCCAGCAGGGACGCCGGTCAAGAGACCCAGTACTTC.

The DNA of the CDR3 is TGTGCCACCAGCAGCCCGGGACTAGCGGTTTACGAGCAGTACTTC. Translated, it gives CATSSPGLAVYEQYF. The rearrangement links TRBV15 to TRBJ2-5, with TRBD2 identical over 11 bases. The J call is in doubt because the DNA end fits TRBJ2-7 better. CDR1 is LNHNV, CDR2 YYDKDF, per germline (reference sequence). The CDR3 has 15 residues.

The chain is built from TRBV6-1 and TRBJ2-2, with unresolved D. Germline assignment: CDR1 MNHNS and CDR2 SASEGT. V gave up 7 bases and J gave up 0 bases, with 12 bases separating them. This CDR3 is built from 15 residues. This CDR3 is CASTRASANTGELFF. CDR3 DNA: TGTGCCAGCACCCGGGCCTCCGCGAACACCGGGGAGCTGTTTTTT.

V gene TRBV7-2 combines with J gene TRBJ2-2; 7 bases line up with TRBD2. J lost 8 bases, V lost 4 bases, and 7 bases had no gene match. CDR3 length equals 14 residues. Germline CDR1 and CDR2: SGHTA and FQGNSA. For the CDR3, the DNA is TGTGCCAGCAGCTCTAGCGGCTATTCGGGGGAGCTGTTTTTT. Its translation is CASSSSGYSGELFF.

This clone was detected only a few times. This chain uses TRBV5-1 with TRBJ1-2; 9 bases match TRBD1. Germline-derived CDR1 and CDR2 are SGHRS and YFSETQ. J was trimmed by 2 bases and V by 0 bases; bases with no gene match: 5. The CDR3 is 16 residues long. CDR3 sequence (DNA): TGCGCCAGCAGCTTGGCCCCGACAGGGGGGAACTATGGCTACACCTTC. As protein: CASSLAPTGGNYGYTF.

Details on this clone: Possible read error: a much larger clone is one base away. The sample carries other DNA sequences with the same CDR3. The gene calls are TRBV5-1 and TRBJ2-5; D remains ambiguous. In germline, CDR1 is SGHRS, CDR2 YFSETQ. The CDR3 runs to 13 residues. Trimming removed 0 bases from V and 3 bases from J, with 6 bases in between. This chain's CDR3 is CASSLGVEETQYF. The CDR3 DNA sequence: TGCGCCAGCAGCTTGGGGGTCGAAGAGACCCAGTACTTC.

The V gene is TRBV5-1, the J gene TRBJ2-3; the D gene is possibly TRBD2 (6 bases). The length of the CDR3 is 14 residues. V was clipped by 6 bases and J by 5 bases, with 16 bases between them. The germline gives CDR1 SGHRS, CDR2 YFSETQ. CDR3 bases: TGCGCCAGCAACTTACTCGGGGAGGTAGATACGCAGTATTTT. Its protein is CASNLLGEVDTQYF.

The chain employs TRBV19 and TRBJ2-7; 10 bases match TRBD2. Trimming cost V 5 bases and J 3 bases; bases outside gene matches: 10. CDR3 length equals 16 residues. In germline, CDR1 is LNHDA, CDR2 SQIVND (reference sequence). CDR3 in amino acids: CASSGRTSGNRYEQYF. In DNA, the CDR3 is TGTGCCAGTAGTGGAAGGACTAGCGGAAACCGCTACGAGCAGTACTTC.

The CDR3 spells CASSFEGSRSNEQFF. The CDR3, as DNA: TGTGCCAGCAGCTTTGAAGGCTCCAGGTCTAATGAGCAGTTCTTC. The chain couples TRBV11-1 to TRBJ2-1, with D unclear. Germline V gives CDR1 SGHAT, CDR2 FQDESV (reference sequence). The CDR3 sequence is 15 residues long. Trimming removed 3 bases at V and 7 bases at J, with 16 bases between.

The chain joins TRBV19 to TRBJ2-2; TRBD1 agrees at 12 bases. Germline CDR1 LNHDA, CDR2 SQIVND (reference sequence). V was clipped by 6 bases and J by 7 bases; unmatched bases: 12. The length of the CDR3 is 17 residues. CDR3 region: CASSKGQGQGASGELFF. CDR3 coding DNA: TGTGCCAGTAGCAAGGGACAGGGACAGGGGGCTAGCGGGGAGCTGTTTTTT.

The chain carries TRBV5-1 and TRBJ2-1; 7 bases line up with TRBD1. V dropped 2 bases and J dropped 9; count of bases not matched to a gene: 8. Looked up from germline, CDR1 is SGHRS and CDR2 is YFSETQ. CDR3 size: 14 residues. The CDR3 DNA reads TGCGCCAGCAGCTTAAGACAGGGCCTGCGTGAGCAGTTCTTC. Translated, it gives CASSLRQGLREQFF.

The J gene is TRBJ2-3, the V gene TRBV4-2, with 9 bases aligning to TRBD2. The germline CDR1 and CDR2 sequences are LGHNA and YNFKEQ. The CDR3 runs 16 residues. V was clipped by 3 bases and J by 6 bases; unmatched bases: 10. CDR3 bases: TGTGCCAGCAGCCAGTCGACTAGCGGAGGGTGGGATACGCAGTATTTT. Residues: CASSQSTSGGWDTQYF.

Worth noting for this clone: Other DNA sequences in the sample encode the same CDR3. This chain links TRBV5-1 with TRBJ2-6, with D perhaps matching TRBD1 or TRBD2 (6 bases each). Trimming left V 0 bases short and J 2 bases short, with 9 bases between. The CDR3 has 16 residues. Per germline, CDR1 SGHRS and CDR2 YFSETQ. The CDR3 is CASSLVGGPGANVLTF. For the CDR3, the DNA is TGCGCCAGCAGCTTGGTTGGGGGGCCTGGGGCCAACGTCCTGACTTTC.

This clone has at least ten counts. CDR3 in DNA: TGTGCCAGCAGCCAAGAAGAAGGGGGCACCGGGGAGCTGTTTTTT. This codes for CASSQEEGGTGELFF. The chain combines TRBV4-2 with TRBJ2-2; D might be TRBD1 (6 bases). The CDR3 runs to 15 residues. V was pared by 0 bases and J by 4 bases, with 9 bases between. Germline lookup yields CDR1 LGHNA and CDR2 YNFKEQ.

The chain has TRBV28 and TRBJ1-2, with D hard to call. Between the trimmed V and J ends, which lost 7 bases and 4 bases, there was a span of 7 bases. The CDR3 has 11 amino acids. Germline V gene sequence: CDR1 MDHEN, CDR2 SYDVKM. DNA of the CDR3: TGTGCCAGCACCAACCGCTATGGCTACACCTTC. Protein sequence: CASTNRYGYTF.

Worth noting for this clone: Additional DNA sequences in this sample encode the identical CDR3. The chain couples TRBV6-5 to TRBJ1-1; D perhaps matches TRBD1 (5 bases). From germline, CDR1 is MNHEY and CDR2 SVGAGI. Trimming removed 4 bases at V and 0 bases at J, with 9 bases between. The CDR3 has 14 amino acids. CDR3 sequence reads: CASSSPGVNTEAFF. The CDR3, as DNA: TGTGCCAGCAGTTCGCCGGGGGTGAACACTGAAGCTTTCTTT.